This T cell receptor beta chain emerged from a study of blood T cell repertoires in COVID-19. Study in general: From the United States, Italy and Spain came samples of acute and convalescent COVID-19. T cells, B-cell-depleted T cells, or PBMCs provided the cDNA or gDNA that served as material.

Authors' analysis steps: Counts of nucleated cells, estimated from reference gene primer amplification, were obtained. The assay was immunoSEQ multiplex PCR, and TCRdb's table has in-frame clones only and misses some. Clone size and the V and J calls come from that table; the DNA yielded D and trimming. The repertoire holds 250,000 to 300,000 clones, with 80% to 90% as singletons. Symptom resolution, clearance, or two negative PCRs marked the recovered donors of Cohort 3. This CDR3 region has 16 residues. With V trimmed by 4 bases and J by 4 bases, 6 bases remained unmatched. Germline V gene lookup returns CDR1 KGHSH and CDR2 LQKENI.

Sequenced sample: PBMCs or T cells enriched from blood (not recorded which). The TCR sequence derives from a man aged 18-30 years who had recovered from COVID-19. The V gene is TRBV18, the J gene TRBJ2-3, with 12 bases identical to TRBD2. Written as DNA, the CDR3 is TGTGCCAGCTCACGCGCTAGCGGGAGGGTGGCAGATACGCAGTATTTT. It codes for CASSRASGRVADTQYF.